This TCR beta chain was retrieved from a study of T cells in Graves' hyperthyroidism and ophthalmopathy (dated by TCRdb to about 2019). With respect to the entire study: Peripheral blood was collected at initial diagnosis, before any treatment. To identify distinguishing TCR V-J signatures, a discovery cohort of about 95 patients was used, comprising 40 to 45 with Graves' ophthalmopathy and 57 with stable Graves' hyperthyroidism. Prospective prediction of ophthalmopathy was tested in an independent validation cohort of fewer than 20 hyperthyroidism patients and some 17 patients who later progressed to ophthalmopathy. The 90 to 100 discovery patients were randomly divided into training and test sets at a 7:3 ratio. In about 6 Graves' hyperthyroidism patients, the study also compared T-cell repertoires from thyroid tissue with T-cell repertoires from blood. Once sampling was done, hyperthyroidism patients were given methimazole at a starting dose of 30 mg daily, whereas ophthalmopathy patients were given high-dose intravenous methylprednisolone. The paper describes TCR Vbeta CDR3 sequencing of around 130 peripheral blood samples, made up of about 41 ophthalmopathy patients, around 78 hyperthyroidism patients and about 17 progressor patients.

The investigation overall reported the following: Most expanded thyroid clonotypes (frequency above 0.001) were also detected in blood, suggesting blood repertoires may reflect thyroid immune responses. In cross-validation, a model built on a 13 V-J signature told ophthalmopathy apart from stable hyperthyroidism with 85% to 90% sensitivity and approximately 81% specificity, and in testing the same model reached 80%/75%. No statistical method was used to fix the sample size in advance, and group allocation was not hidden from the investigators. In validation, the model predicted progression to ophthalmopathy a median of about 6.8 months before onset, with 70% to 71% sensitivity and about 75% specificity.

CDR1 and CDR2 were assigned from the germline V gene as SGDLS and YYNGEE. V is cut back by 5 bases and J by 10 bases, with 7 bases in the junction unmatched. From cysteine to phenylalanine, the CDR3 is 14 amino acids long. Solely the CDR3 DNA is kept, with 42 bases framed from the first base. In the ophthalmopathy patients, disease was moderately to severely active, with a Clinical Activity Score of 3 or more, a NOSPECS grade of 4 or more, and a duration of less than 3 months. Patients with uncontrolled infections, other autoimmune diseases, pregnancy or lactation were excluded. Clinical symptoms, serum thyroxine and TRAb, thyroid ultrasound, and orbital computed tomography formed the basis for the diagnoses. Ficoll-Paque density gradient centrifugation was used to isolate PBMCs from around 10 ml of fresh peripheral blood. Trizol reagent was used to extract total RNA, and RNA quality was then checked on an Agilent 2100 Bioanalyzer.

This clonotype was picked up many times. The antigen it recognizes is unknown. No base-level quality is on record; no much larger clone is a single base apart. The TCR beta CDR3 regions were amplified from RNA transcripts. For the first round of RT-PCR on the TCR CDR3, the HTBI primer set was used together with the Qiagen OneStep RT-PCR kit. The libraries were constructed in a second round of multiplex PCR and then size-selected and purified. The libraries were sequenced on an Illumina HiSeq2000 using paired-end 100 bp reads. For the original study's pipeline: Raw data were processed with SOAPnuke, discarding reads with adapters, uncalled bases, mean Phred below 15, or no exact constant-primer or identifier match. COPE v1.2.5 was used to merge high-quality paired reads, and clonotypes were defined as unique nucleotide sequences. MiTCR v1.1 was used to align the clonotypes against IMGT TRBV, TRBD and TRBJ reference segments. The analysis included only V-J combinations with a frequency above 0.0001, which together covered around 99% of the repertoires. The TCS score was defined as F50 (clonal expansion) divided by E x V (chaos), with BLOSUM62-based TCRdist calculated between CDR3 peptides within each V-J. Welch's t-statistics and random forest reduced approximately 520 V-J features to 10 to 15, which were used in a naive Bayes classifier (R e1071). In TCRdb, the public reads were trimmed at Q25 with fastp and aligned with MiXCR, with productive beta chains retained. Duplicate CDR3 protein sequences are folded into a single record with the most common DNA and genes. What appears here as the V and J calls and clone size reflects TCRdb's work, not the paper's. The sample profile shows roughly 250,000 distinct CDR3 sequences; roughly 15% of them were found once. The ten largest clones add up to about 29% of the sample.

Material for sequencing was blood. The sequence was collected from a woman aged 18-29 years with Graves' ophthalmopathy. The chain uses TRBV9 and TRBJ2-1; 12 middle bases align to TRBD1. The DNA sequence follows: TGTGCCAGCAGACCCGGGACAGGGGGCAAGGAGCAGTTCTTC. The resulting protein is CASRPGTGGKEQFF.